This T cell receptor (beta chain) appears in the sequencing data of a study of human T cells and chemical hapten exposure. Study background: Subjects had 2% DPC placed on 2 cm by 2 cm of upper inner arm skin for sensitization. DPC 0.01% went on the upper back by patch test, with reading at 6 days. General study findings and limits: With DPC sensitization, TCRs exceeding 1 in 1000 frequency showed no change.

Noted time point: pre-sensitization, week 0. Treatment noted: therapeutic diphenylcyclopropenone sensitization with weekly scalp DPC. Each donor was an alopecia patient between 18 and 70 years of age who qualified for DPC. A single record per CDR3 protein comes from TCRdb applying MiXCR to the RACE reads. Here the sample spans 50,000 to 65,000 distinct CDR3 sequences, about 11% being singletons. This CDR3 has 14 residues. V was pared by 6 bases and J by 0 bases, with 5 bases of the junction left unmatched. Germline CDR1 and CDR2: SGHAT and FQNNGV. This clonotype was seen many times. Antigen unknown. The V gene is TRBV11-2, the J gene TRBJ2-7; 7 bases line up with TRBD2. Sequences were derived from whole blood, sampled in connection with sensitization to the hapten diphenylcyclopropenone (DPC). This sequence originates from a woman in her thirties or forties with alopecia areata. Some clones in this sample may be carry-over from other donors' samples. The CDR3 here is CASSRGGGSYEQYF. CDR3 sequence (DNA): TGTGCCAGCAGTAGGGGCGGGGGCTCCTACGAGCAGTACTTC.